This T cell receptor beta chain was captured by sequencing in a study of CD8+CD57+ T cells in acquired aplastic anemia. Study overall: DNA per sorted CD4+ or CD8+ sample ranged about 0.2 to 30 ug, averaging around 3.2 ug.

This clonotype was seen repeatedly, ten times or more. Its specificity is unknown. In patients chosen for sequencing, flow cytometry had shown CD8+CD57+ cell expansion. Patient blood was sampled before any therapy had been received. The CDR3 runs to 14 residues. The V gene end was trimmed by 1 base and the J gene end by 3 bases; junction bases not matched to a gene: 4. CDR1 is SQVTM, CDR2 ANQGSEA, per germline. Study-wide results and caveats: Patients had approximately 30 CD8+ CDR3 sequences in common with controls (the shared set).

It was genomic DNA that served as the template for profiling TCR beta VDJ and CDR3. TCRdb re-analysed the reads in MiXCR, keeping a single row per CDR3 protein. Of 150,000 to 180,000 distinct CDR3 sequences in the sample, roughly 54% were seen once. This chain connects TRBV29-1 to TRBJ2-7; 9 positions agree with TRBD2. Sequenced sample: sorted CD4+, CD8+, or CD8+CD57+ T cells (not recorded which) from PBMCs. This TCR came from a human donor with aplastic anemia. The CDR3 spells CSVEGLAGFYEQYF. The CDR3 DNA sequence: TGCAGCGTTGAAGGCCTAGCGGGGTTCTACGAGCAGTACTTC.